These 13 T cell receptor beta chains share one sample of origin, sequenced in a study of breast tumors, draining lymph nodes, adjacent tissues. TCRdb independently ran MiXCR on the multiplex PCR reads; one entry per CDR3 protein. The sample has tens of thousands of distinct CDR3 sequences; about 27% are singletons. Axillary draining lymph nodes of breast cancer patients supplied the node samples. Sequenced input: axillary lymph node tissue. These TCRs come from a female donor with breast cancer. Some clones in this sample may be carry-over from other donors' samples.

This clonotype was counted at least ten times. V and J are TRBV6-2 or TRBV6-3 and TRBJ2-7; D is ambiguous. Deletions cut 2 bases from V and 0 bases from J, with 8 bases between. Germline CDR1 and CDR2: MNHEY and SVGEGT. This CDR3 comprises 14 residues. The CDR3 sequence: CASSYIDASYEQYF. DNA for the CDR3: TGTGCCAGCAGTTACATAGACGCCTCCTACGAGCAGTACTTC.

This clonotype was counted ten times or more. Since a much larger clone is just one base distant, this may be a read error. The rearrangement links TRBV20-1 to TRBJ2-1; D possibly corresponds to TRBD1 (6 bases). The CDR3 is 14 residues long. Germline CDR1 and CDR2: DFQATT and SNEGSKA (reference sequence). CDR3 sequence: CSAEGQISYTEQFF. CDR3 bases: TGCAGTGCTGAAGGACAGATTTCCTACACTGAGCAGTTCTTC.

The rearrangement links TRBV15 to TRBJ1-5, with TRBD1 matching 10 bases. The CDR3 runs 16 residues. The V gene's germline CDR1 is LNHNV and CDR2 YYDKDF (reference sequence). Losses at the gene ends were 7 bases for V and 0 bases for J; bases not matched to a gene: 6. Here the CDR3 reads CATIGTGEYSNQPQHF. The CDR3 coding sequence is TGTGCCACCATAGGGACAGGGGAATATAGCAATCAGCCCCAGCATTTT.

This clonotype was seen repeatedly, ten times or more. CDR3 sequence: CASSSPGTGLNEQYF. DNA for the CDR3: TGTGCCAGCAGTTCGCCAGGGACAGGGTTAAACGAGCAGTACTTC. This sequence joins TRBV12-3 or TRBV12-4 and TRBJ2-7; the match to TRBD1 covers 9 bases. The CDR3 covers 15 residues. The J segment lost 5 bases and the V segment lost 4 bases, leaving 9 bases of the junction unmatched.

Points on this clonotype: This may be a read error, as it is one base from a much larger clone. The rearrangement joins TRBV20-1 to TRBJ2-2, with 11 nucleotides matching TRBD2. CDR1 and CDR2 (germline): DFQATT, SNEGSKA (reference sequence). The CDR3 contains 15 residues. CDR3 DNA sequence: TGCAGTGCTGGGTTAGCGGGAGGGAACACCGGGGGGCTGCTTTTT. It encodes CSAGLAGGNTGGLLF.

This clonotype was seen repeatedly, ten times or more. The V gene is TRBV19, the J gene TRBJ2-7; 9 nucleotides align to TRBD1. This CDR3 spans 15 amino acids. V gave up 6 bases and J gave up 0 bases; unmatched junction bases: 6. Germline V lookup: CDR1 LNHDA, CDR2 SQIVND (reference sequence). As DNA, the CDR3 is TGTGCCAGTAGCCCCGGACAGGGGCGCTCCTACGAGCAGTACTTC. This translates into CASSPGQGRSYEQYF.

This clonotype occurred many times. The rearrangement joins TRBV30 to TRBJ1-5, with D possibly matching TRBD1 (5 bases). This CDR3 has 13 amino acids. V was cut by 7 bases and J by 1 base, with 11 bases left in between. The germline CDR1 and CDR2 sequences are GTSNPN and SVGIG (reference sequence). This CDR3 is CAYTGASNQPQHF. The CDR3 DNA is TGTGCCTACACAGGTGCGAGCAATCAGCCCCAGCATTTT.

The chain is built from TRBV6-1 and TRBJ1-1; D is undetermined. This CDR3 is 12 amino acids long. V was pared by 2 bases and J by 4 bases, with 5 bases between. Germline V gene sequence: CDR1 MNHNS, CDR2 SASEGT. This chain's CDR3 is CASSEPVTEAFF. In DNA, the CDR3 is TGTGCCAGCAGTGAACCCGTCACTGAAGCTTTCTTT.

The chain uses TRBV18 and TRBJ1-1, with D hard to call. CDR1 is KGHSH and CDR2 is LQKENI in the germline V gene. This CDR3 has 15 amino acids. Deletions cut 0 bases from V and 4 bases from J, with 12 bases between. In DNA, the CDR3 is TGTGCCAGCTCACCACCCGGTCAGAGGGTCACTGAAGCTTTCTTT. It is translated as CASSPPGQRVTEAFF. The full variable domain, rest sourced from reference TRBV18 and TRBJ1-1, is NAGVMQNPRHLVRRRGQEARLRCSPMKGHSHVYWYRQLPEEGLKFMVYLQKENIIDESGMPKERFSAEFPKEGPSILRIQQVVRGDSAAYFCASSPPGQRVTEAFFGQGTRLTVV.

The rearrangement links TRBV20-1 to TRBJ1-1, with D tentatively TRBD1 (5 bases). CDR3 size: 16 residues. Trimming took 0 bases from V and 4 from J, leaving 18 bases between them. Germline V gene lookup returns CDR1 DFQATT and CDR2 SNEGSKA (reference sequence). The CDR3 here is CSARDGWAGMGTEAFF. As DNA, the CDR3 is TGCAGTGCTAGAGATGGGTGGGCAGGGATGGGCACTGAAGCTTTCTTT.

This clonotype was seen ten or more times. The chain carries TRBV7-2 and TRBJ2-5; 7 bases line up with TRBD2. Per germline, CDR1 SGHTA and CDR2 FQGNSA. The junction had 11 bases not matched to a gene; V was cut back by 5 bases and J by 5 bases. This CDR3 region has 15 residues. The DNA of the CDR3 is TGTGCCAGCAGCGAGGGAGGGCTGACGGGGGAGACCCAGTACTTC. It encodes CASSEGGLTGETQYF. Based on the CDR3 plus reference TRBV7-2 and TRBJ2-5, the full variable domain is GAGVSQSPSNKVTEKGKDVELRCDPISGHTALYWYRQSLGQGLEFLIYFQGNSAPDKSGLPSDRFSAERTGGSVSTLTIQRTQQEDSAVYLCASSEGGLTGETQYFGPGTRLLVL.

The chain has TRBV5-1 and TRBJ1-1, with D unresolved. V was trimmed by 5 bases and J by 0 bases, leaving 8 bases between them. The CDR3 covers 13 residues. Germline values: CDR1 SGHRS, CDR2 YFSETQ. CDR3 sequence (DNA): TGCGCCAGCAGAGTAGAGATGAACACTGAAGCTTTCTTT. It yields the protein CASRVEMNTEAFF.

In its sample, this clonotype was seen many times. The V and J genes are TRBV20-1 and TRBJ2-1; TRBD2 matches 13 bases. Germline CDR1 and CDR2: DFQATT and SNEGSKA (reference sequence). The CDR3 length is 17 residues. V gave up 4 bases and J gave up 6 bases; unmatched junction bases: 12. The CDR3 loop is CSANSPQGLAGFNEQFF. The CDR3 DNA is TGCAGTGCTAACTCCCCGCAGGGACTAGCGGGATTCAATGAGCAGTTCTTC.